The 8 T cell receptor beta chains in this list originate from one sample, sequenced in a study of blood T cell repertoires in COVID-19. TCRdb's table, derived via immunoSEQ multiplex PCR, lists solely in-frame clones and lacks some. The sample shows more than 250,000 clones, about 83% of them seen only once. The sample was peripheral blood. These receptors came from a woman in her fifties or sixties with acute or convalescent COVID-19.

V gene TRBV10-3 combines with J gene TRBJ1-1; 7 positions match TRBD1. Germline CDR1 ENHRY, CDR2 SYGVKD. This CDR3 contains 14 residues. V was clipped by 6 bases and J by 3 bases; unmatched bases: 7. The DNA for the CDR3 is TGTGCCATCAGGGTGACAGGGCCTGACACTGAAGCTTTCTTT. It yields the protein CAIRVTGPDTEAFF.

The chain has TRBV7-2 and TRBJ1-3, with D perhaps matching TRBD1 (5 bases). Per the germline V gene, CDR1 is SGHTA and CDR2 is FQGNSA. Trimming removed 2 bases from V and 0 bases from J, with 17 bases in between. The CDR3 length is 18 residues. CDR3 nucleotide sequence: TGTGCCAGCAGCTTAAGGGGCAGACCCTCCATCTCTGGAAACACCATATATTTT. The encoded protein is CASSLRGRPSISGNTIYF.

V is TRBV19 and J is TRBJ2-3; D remains ambiguous. The CDR3 is 14 amino acids. The ends were cut back, 2 bases at V and 1 base at J, with 7 bases in the middle. Germline V gene sequence: CDR1 LNHDA, CDR2 SQIVND (reference sequence). The CDR3 DNA reads TGTGCCAGTAGTATAAGTGGAGGCACAGATACGCAGTATTTT. Encoded protein: CASSISGGTDTQYF. The variable domain in full, with the rest retrieved from reference TRBV19 and TRBJ2-3, is DGGITQSPKYLFRKEGQNVTLSCEQNLNHDAMYWYRQDPGQGLRLIYYSQIVNDFQKGDIAEGYSVSREKKESFPLTVTSAQKNPTAFYLCASSISGGTDTQYFGPGTRLTVL.

This CDR3 is CASNSGATGELFF. The CDR3 region has the DNA TGTGCCAGCAACAGCGGGGCCACCGGGGAGCTGTTTTTT. The V call is TRBV3-1 (or the pseudogene TRBV3-2), the J call TRBJ2-2; 7 bases line up with TRBD2. From germline, CDR1 is LGHDT and CDR2 YNNKEL (reference sequence). The ends lost 7 bases at V and 4 bases at J; junction bases unmatched: 3. The CDR3 has 13 amino acids.

This clone was detected only once. The chain combines TRBV5-6 with TRBJ2-1; possible D gene TRBD2, 6 bases. The germline V gene encodes CDR1 SGHDT and CDR2 YYEEEE. Trimming left V 4 bases short and J 5 bases short, with 10 bases between. The CDR3 contains 13 residues. CDR3 region: CASSRDLNNEQFF. For the CDR3, the DNA is TGTGCCAGCAGCCGGGACTTAAACAATGAGCAGTTCTTC.

The chain has TRBV2 and TRBJ1-1; TRBD1 matches at 8 bases. Losses at the gene ends were 6 bases for V and 10 bases for J; bases not matched to a gene: 19. The CDR3 has 16 amino acids. Germline loops: CDR1 SNHLY, CDR2 FYNNEI. The CDR3 here is CASRSKWVINRGTAFF. The DNA of the CDR3 is TGTGCCAGCAGGAGTAAGTGGGTAATCAACAGGGGGACAGCTTTCTTT.

The CDR3 protein is CASSWNRNTEAFF. Written as DNA, the CDR3 is TGTGCCAGCAGCTGGAACAGGAACACTGAAGCTTTCTTT. J is TRBJ1-1 and V is TRBV7-6; D gene ambiguous. The ends were cut back, 4 bases at V and 1 base at J, with 7 bases in the middle. The CDR3 length is 13 residues. Germline V gene data show CDR1 as SGHVS and CDR2 as FNYEAQ. Complete variable domain (other parts from reference TRBV7-6 and TRBJ1-1): GAGVSQSPRYKVTKRGQDVALRCDPISGHVSLYWYRQALGQGPEFLTYFNYEAQQDKSGLPNDRFSAERPEGSISTLTIQRTEQRDSAMYRCASSWNRNTEAFFGQGTRLTVV.

This rearrangement joins TRBV6-5 to TRBJ1-6; D unresolved. CDR3 length equals 14 residues. Germline CDR1 is MNHEY and CDR2 is SVGAGI. The germline V and J ends were trimmed by 5 bases and 7 bases, with 12 bases remaining between them. CDR3 DNA sequence: TGTGCCAGCAGTCCCTTCAGCAGGAATTCACCCCTCCACTTT. It translates to CASSPFSRNSPLHF.